This T cell receptor (beta chain) came from a study of cytomegalovirus exposure and HLA in healthy donors. Study findings and constraints: Donor immune exposure was known only as CMV serostatus. It was assumed in the presence/absence analyses that sequencing depth was roughly uniform across donors. For most TCR beta V segments, an earlier analysis put the productive rate at about 87% or about 30% of the time.

Concerning this clone: The antigen is unknown.

PCR used 60 Vbeta primers and 13 Jbeta primers. Sequenced by immunoSEQ multiplex PCR; TCRdb stores in-frame clones only, minus some. The repertoire shows 200,000 to 250,000 clones; the top ten hold around 1.1%. Germline V CDR1 and CDR2: SGHRS, YFSETQ. This CDR3 has 14 amino acids. V was shortened by 4 bases and J by 4 bases, with 15 bases between the two germline ends. This rearrangement joins TRBV5-1 to TRBJ2-7; possible D gene TRBD1, 6 bases. The receptor comes from a girl aged 2-10 years in good health and CMV-seropositive. Input material: PBMCs. The CDR3 reads CASSINRATYEQYF. The CDR3 DNA sequence: TGCGCCAGCAGCATCAACAGGGCTACGTACGAGCAGTACTTC.